These 32 T cell receptor beta chains were sequenced from one sample in a study of OX40 agonist ivuxolimab in advanced cancers. Libraries were prepared through the immunoSEQ multiplex PCR assay. The table comes from immuneACCESS by way of TCRdb, which keeps in-frame sequences with V and J called. Part of the clones is missing from these tables; in studies checked, under half for an unresolved V gene and the rest for unknown reasons. Present in this sample are 15,000 to 25,000 clones, about 83% of which were seen just once. The ten top clones hold around 52% of the sample. The sequencing used CD4+ or CD8+ T cells sorted from blood, collected in a trial of the OX40 agonist ivuxolimab. The source is an adult with an advanced solid tumor such as melanoma, head and neck, liver or kidney cancer.

The V call is TRBV7-3, the J call TRBJ1-1; the match to TRBD1 covers 8 bases. After removal of 5 bases from V and 3 bases from J, the junction contained 2 bases not matched to a gene. This CDR3 region has 13 residues. Germline assignment: CDR1 SGHTA and CDR2 FQGTGA. Here the CDR3 DNA reads TGTGCCAGCAGCAGACAGGGGTACACTGAAGCTTTCTTT. Its translation: CASSRQGYTEAFF.

This clone has a single count. The rearrangement links TRBV29-1 to TRBJ2-3; TRBD1 or TRBD2 may be the D gene (5 bases each). This CDR3 is 15 amino acids long. Trimming left V 3 bases short and J 4 bases short, with 17 bases between. The germline gives CDR1 SQVTM, CDR2 ANQGSEA. The CDR3 spells CSVDEGLSPADTQYF. The CDR3 DNA sequence: TGCAGCGTTGACGAGGGGTTGAGCCCCGCAGATACGCAGTATTTT.

This chain uses TRBV11-2 with TRBJ1-2, with D hard to call. In germline, CDR1 is SGHAT, CDR2 FQNNGV. The CDR3 sequence is 15 residues long. V dropped 4 bases and J dropped 0 bases, with 12 bases sitting between them. CDR3 amino acids: CASSSSMGANYGYTF. The CDR3 nucleotides read TGTGCCAGCAGCTCCTCGATGGGAGCTAACTATGGCTACACCTTC.

V is TRBV5-6 and J is TRBJ1-1; maybe TRBD1 (5 bases). Germline V CDR1 and CDR2: SGHDT, YYEEEE. Trimming cost V 4 bases and J 5 bases, with 12 bases left between them. The CDR3 spans 13 residues. The CDR3 DNA sequence: TGTGCCAGCAGCGACCCCAGGGAGACTGAAGCTTTCTTT. This sequence encodes CASSDPRETEAFF.

The chain combines TRBV2 with TRBJ1-5; tentative D call: TRBD1 (6 bases). Germline-derived CDR1 and CDR2 are SNHLY and FYNNEI. The CDR3 totals 13 residues. V was cut by 2 bases and J by 4 bases, with 6 bases left in between. The DNA for the CDR3 is TGTGCCAGCAGTGAACAGGGGAATCAGCCCCAGCATTTT. This codes for CASSEQGNQPQHF.

The chain carries TRBV11-2 and TRBJ2-7, with TRBD1 matching 7 bases. Germline V gene lookup returns CDR1 SGHAT and CDR2 FQNNGV. The junction had 7 bases not matched to a gene; V was cut back by 5 bases and J by 0 bases. The CDR3 runs 15 residues. The CDR3 bases are TGTGCCAGCAGCGGAGCGACAGGGCGCTCCTACGAGCAGTACTTC. Translating it yields CASSGATGRSYEQYF.

The gene calls are TRBV28 and TRBJ2-4; possible D gene TRBD2, 6 bases. V lost 5 bases, J lost 9 bases, and 29 bases lay in between. In germline, CDR1 is MDHEN, CDR2 SYDVKM. The CDR3 contains 18 residues. The CDR3 loop reads CASSPTGGGDSSHFIQYF. The CDR3 DNA reads TGTGCCAGCAGTCCAACAGGTGGAGGGGATAGTAGCCATTTCATTCAGTACTTC.

The gene calls are TRBV7-2 and TRBJ2-3, with D uncertain. V was clipped by 5 bases and J by 2 bases, with 11 bases between them. Germline CDR1 is SGHTA and CDR2 is FQGNSA. CDR3 size: 14 residues. CDR3 DNA: TGTGCCAGCAGCCTCTCCACCTTCACAGATACGCAGTATTTT. It codes for CASSLSTFTDTQYF.

The V call is TRBV28, the J call TRBJ2-7, with 9 bases that match TRBD1. CDR1 is MDHEN, CDR2 SYDVKM, per germline. V was pared by 1 base and J by 6 bases, with 1 base of the junction left unmatched. This CDR3 is built from 13 residues. CDR3 DNA sequence: TGTGCCAGCAGTTTATCGACAGGGGGCGAGCAGTACTTC. Encoded protein: CASSLSTGGEQYF.

The table lists this clone with a count of one. This sequence joins TRBV7-9 and TRBJ2-1; no clear D. Trimming cost V 6 bases and J 9 bases, with 15 bases left between them. Germline V gene lookup returns CDR1 SEHNR and CDR2 FQNEAQ (reference sequence). This CDR3 is 13 amino acids long. This CDR3 is CASSRTLLGEQFF. The DNA for the CDR3 is TGTGCCAGCAGTCGGACCCTCTTGGGTGAGCAGTTCTTC.

This chain connects TRBV6-6 to TRBJ2-1; no firm D call. Trimming took off 0 bases at V and 9 bases at J, with 12 bases between the two ends. The germline CDR1 and CDR2 sequences are MNHNY and SVGAGI (reference sequence). CDR3 length: 14 amino acids. The CDR3 DNA reads TGTGCCAGCAGTTACTCAGGTGGTCCACCTGAGCAGTTCTTC. Amino acids: CASSYSGGPPEQFF.

The rearrangement links TRBV27 to TRBJ2-1; TRBD2 agrees at 7 bases. Per the germline V gene, CDR1 is MNHEY and CDR2 is SMNVEV (reference sequence). CDR3 size: 13 residues. Trimming cost V 7 bases and J 7 bases; bases outside gene matches: 7. The chain's CDR3 is CASNTMGGNEQFF. DNA for the CDR3: TGTGCCAGCAATACGATGGGGGGGAATGAGCAGTTCTTC.

The chain combines TRBV11-2 with TRBJ1-1; D is uncertain. Germline loops: CDR1 SGHAT, CDR2 FQNNGV. CDR3 length: 16 residues. The V end was cut by 1 base, the J end by 4 bases, with 16 bases between. CDR3: CASSLGIRVTSTEAFF. Here the CDR3 DNA reads TGTGCCAGCAGCTTAGGTATCCGGGTGACAAGCACTGAAGCTTTCTTT.

This rearrangement joins TRBV19 to TRBJ2-1; D is ambiguous. Trimming removed 2 bases at V and 0 bases at J, with 8 bases between. The germline gives CDR1 LNHDA, CDR2 SQIVND (reference sequence). The CDR3 loop spans 15 amino acids. The CDR3 sequence is CASSILTSSYNEQFF. The CDR3 DNA reads as TGTGCCAGTAGTATACTGACGAGCTCCTACAATGAGCAGTTCTTC.

The chain combines TRBV5-4 with TRBJ2-3; D ambiguous. Trimming left V 1 base short and J 5 bases short, with 11 bases between. The CDR3 extends over 14 amino acids. Germline assignment: CDR1 SGHNT and CDR2 YYREEE (reference sequence). In DNA, the CDR3 is TGTGCCAGCAGCTTGATCGAAGGGCGAGATACGCAGTATTTT. Protein product: CASSLIEGRDTQYF.

The gene calls are TRBV5-6 and TRBJ2-7; no clear D. Germline assignment: CDR1 SGHDT and CDR2 YYEEEE. This CDR3 has 15 amino acids. Trimming left V 2 bases short and J 4 bases short, with 16 bases between. The CDR3 bases are TGTGCCAGCAGCTTAAAGACGAAGGGCTGGTACGAGCAGTACTTC. It codes for CASSLKTKGWYEQYF.

The chain recombines TRBV7-6 with TRBJ2-3, with 8 positions matching TRBD2. J was trimmed by 4 bases and V by 5 bases; bases with no gene match: 8. From germline, CDR1 is SGHVS and CDR2 FNYEAQ. The CDR3 spans 15 residues. In DNA, the CDR3 is TGTGCCAGCAGCGAAAGCGGGGGTAGGGCAGATACGCAGTATTTT. Translated: CASSESGGRADTQYF.

The J gene is TRBJ1-1, the V gene TRBV7-2; D uncertain. The V end was cut by 6 bases, the J end by 11 bases, with 10 bases between. Germline V lookup: CDR1 SGHTA, CDR2 FQGNSA. CDR3 length equals 10 residues. In DNA form, the CDR3 reads TGTGCCAGCAGTGGAAGGGAGGCTTTCTTT. Amino acids: CASSGREAFF.

The chain combines TRBV27 with TRBJ1-2; D not resolved. The CDR3 is 14 residues long. CDR1 MNHEY and CDR2 SMNVEV come from the germline V gene (reference sequence). Trimming removed 6 bases at V and 4 bases at J, with 15 bases between. CDR3: CASSRIGRTYGYTF. The CDR3 region has the DNA TGTGCCAGCAGCCGAATTGGACGGACCTATGGCTACACCTTC.

CDR3 in amino acids: CAWSLDGPNTEAFF. CDR3 bases: TGTGCCTGGAGTCTTGACGGACCGAACACTGAAGCTTTCTTT. The V gene is TRBV30, the J gene TRBJ1-1; no definite D call. V lost 2 bases to trimming and J lost 1 base, with 11 bases between them. Germline V lookup: CDR1 GTSNPN, CDR2 SVGIG (reference sequence). CDR3 length: 14 residues.

The J gene is TRBJ1-5, the V gene TRBV30; D is possibly TRBD1 (6 bases). Trimming shortened V by 4 bases and J by 1 base, and 8 bases separated the two germline ends. The CDR3 is made up of 13 amino acids. CDR1 and CDR2 (germline): GTSNPN, SVGIG (reference sequence). The CDR3, as DNA: TGTGCCTGGACAGGGGCGAGCAATCAGCCCCAGCATTTT. Translation: CAWTGASNQPQHF.

The rearrangement links TRBV6-5 to TRBJ1-5; 8 bases are a match to TRBD1. Germline loops: CDR1 MNHEY, CDR2 SVGAGI. The V segment lost 3 bases and the J segment 6 bases; nucleotides outside the gene matches: 4. The CDR3 is 14 amino acids. DNA of the CDR3: TGTGCCAGCAGTTATGGACAGGGCGGTCAGCCCCAGCATTTT. Its protein is CASSYGQGGQPQHF.

This chain joins TRBV7-9 and TRBJ1-4; no clear D gene. CDR1 and CDR2 (germline): SEHNR, FQNEAQ (reference sequence). Between the trimmed V and J ends, which lost 5 bases and 0 bases, there was a span of 10 bases. The CDR3 consists of 15 residues. The CDR3 sequence is CASSLQTSTNEKLFF. The CDR3 nucleotides are TGTGCCAGCAGCCTCCAGACCTCAACTAATGAAAAACTGTTTTTT.

In this sample, this clone turned up once. V and J are TRBV27 and TRBJ2-5; 11 bases agree with TRBD2. The CDR3 contains 14 residues. V was clipped by 6 bases and J by 9 bases; unmatched bases: 9. Germline V gene lookup returns CDR1 MNHEY and CDR2 SMNVEV (reference sequence). Here the CDR3 DNA reads TGTGCCAGCAGGGGACTAGCGGCGGGTGACGCCCAGTACTTC. It specifies CASRGLAAGDAQYF.

The V call is TRBV19, the J call TRBJ1-1, with D unclear. CDR3 length: 13 residues. The germline V gene has CDR1 LNHDA and CDR2 SQIVND (reference sequence). V dropped 7 bases and J dropped 2 bases, with 11 bases sitting between them. CDR3 DNA: TGTGCCAGTAAGTCCAGTCCTAACACTGAAGCTTTCTTT. It codes for CASKSSPNTEAFF.

This chain joins TRBV30 and TRBJ2-3; TRBD2 aligns across 12 bases. This CDR3 contains 13 residues. Germline CDR1 GTSNPN, CDR2 SVGIG (reference sequence). DNA for the CDR3: TGTGTTGCTAGCGGGGGGGGTTTCGATACGCAGTATTTT. This gives the protein CVASGGGFDTQYF.

The chain couples TRBV5-1 to TRBJ2-7; D is uncertain. The CDR3 loop spans 13 amino acids. Trimming left V 0 bases short and J 4 bases short, with 8 bases between. CDR1 and CDR2 (germline): SGHRS, YFSETQ. The CDR3 bases are TGCGCCAGCAGCTTGGAACCAGAATACGAGCAGTACTTC. It yields the protein CASSLEPEYEQYF.

V and J are TRBV4-2 and TRBJ1-5; D not certain. Germline CDR1 reads LGHNA; CDR2 reads YNFKEQ. The V gene lost 1 base and the J gene lost 5 bases, with 3 bases spanning the gap. CDR3 length: 12 amino acids. DNA of the CDR3: TGTGCCAGCAGCCAAGGTGATCAGCCCCAGCATTTT. It encodes CASSQGDQPQHF.

The chain is built from TRBV6-5 and TRBJ1-2; 7 nucleotides line up with TRBD1. The J segment lost 5 bases and the V segment lost 4 bases, leaving 4 bases of the junction unmatched. CDR1 and CDR2 from the germline V gene are MNHEY and SVGAGI. The CDR3 is 13 residues long. The CDR3: CASSWDSTYGYTF. CDR3 in DNA: TGTGCCAGCAGTTGGGACAGCACTTATGGCTACACCTTC.

The V gene is TRBV7-6, the J gene TRBJ2-1; D call uncertain. V was cut by 5 bases and J by 9 bases, with 14 bases left in between. There are 13 residues in the CDR3. Per the germline V gene, CDR1 is SGHVS and CDR2 is FNYEAQ. The CDR3 loop reads CASSPTFVGEQFF. CDR3 sequence (DNA): TGTGCCAGCAGCCCGACGTTTGTTGGTGAGCAGTTCTTC.

V is TRBV19 and J is TRBJ1-2; 11 bases are shared with TRBD1. This CDR3 has 14 residues. Unmatched junction bases numbered 5, after V lost 6 bases and J lost 5 bases. Germline values: CDR1 LNHDA, CDR2 SQIVND (reference sequence). The CDR3 coding sequence is TGTGCCAGTAGGGGACAGGGGGAGATTTATGGCTACACCTTC. Amino acid sequence: CASRGQGEIYGYTF.

This sequence joins TRBV5-1 and TRBJ2-1, with TRBD2 matching over 12 bases. The CDR3 totals 19 residues. In germline, CDR1 is SGHRS, CDR2 YFSETQ. V lost 8 bases, J lost 0 bases, and 15 bases stayed unmatched. In DNA form, the CDR3 reads TGCGCCAGTTCCTCCGGGGGGACTAGCGGGCGGAGCTCCTACAATGAGCAGTTCTTC. It encodes CASSSGGTSGRSSYNEQFF.